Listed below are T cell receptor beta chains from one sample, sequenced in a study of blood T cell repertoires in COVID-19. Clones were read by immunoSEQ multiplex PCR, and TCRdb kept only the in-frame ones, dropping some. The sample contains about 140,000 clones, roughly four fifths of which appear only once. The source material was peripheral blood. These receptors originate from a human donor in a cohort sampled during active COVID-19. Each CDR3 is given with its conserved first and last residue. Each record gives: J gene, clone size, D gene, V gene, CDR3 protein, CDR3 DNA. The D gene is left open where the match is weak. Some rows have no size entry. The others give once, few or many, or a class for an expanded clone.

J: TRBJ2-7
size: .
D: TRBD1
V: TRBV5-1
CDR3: CASSPRQGEVEQYF
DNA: TGCGCCAGCAGCCCCCGACAGGGGGAGGTTGAGCAGTACTTC

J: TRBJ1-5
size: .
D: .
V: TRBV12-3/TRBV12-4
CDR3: CATRGVSNQPQHF
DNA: TGTGCCACCCGGGGGGTGAGCAATCAGCCCCAGCATTTT

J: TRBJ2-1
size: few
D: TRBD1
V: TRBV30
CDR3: CAWSPGGEQFF
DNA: TGTGCCTGGAGTCCAGGGGGAGAGCAGTTCTTC

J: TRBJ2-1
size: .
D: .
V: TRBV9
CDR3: CASSVTAYNEQFF
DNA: TGTGCCAGCAGCGTAACGGCCTACAATGAGCAGTTCTTC

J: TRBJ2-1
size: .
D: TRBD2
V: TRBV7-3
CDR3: CASSPGLAGGGEQFF
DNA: TGTGCCAGCAGCCCGGGACTAGCGGGAGGGGGTGAGCAGTTCTTC

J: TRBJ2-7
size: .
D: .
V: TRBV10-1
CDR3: CASCPRGHSYEQYF
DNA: TGCGCCAGCTGTCCGCGGGGGCACTCCTACGAGCAGTACTTC

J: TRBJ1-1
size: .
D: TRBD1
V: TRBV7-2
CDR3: CASSPQTGMNTEAFF
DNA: TGTGCCAGCAGCCCCCAGACAGGGATGAACACTGAAGCTTTCTTT

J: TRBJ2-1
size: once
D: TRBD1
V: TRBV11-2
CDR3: CASSLVGQGADEQFF
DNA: TGTGCCAGCAGCTTAGTGGGGCAGGGGGCTGATGAGCAGTTCTTC

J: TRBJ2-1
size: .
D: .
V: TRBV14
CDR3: CASRGGPSDYNEQFF
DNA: TGTGCCAGCAGGGGGGGTCCCTCTGACTACAATGAGCAGTTCTTC

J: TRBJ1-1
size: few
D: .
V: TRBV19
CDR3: CASSIAWRQTAEAFF
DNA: TGTGCCAGTAGTATTGCTTGGCGACAAACCGCTGAAGCTTTCTTT

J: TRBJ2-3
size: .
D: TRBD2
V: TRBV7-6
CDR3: CASSFYDGRGGTQYF
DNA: TGTGCCAGCAGCTTCTACGACGGGAGGGGAGGTACGCAGTATTTT

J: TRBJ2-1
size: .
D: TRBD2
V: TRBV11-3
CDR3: CASSLGLAGAAAYNEQFF
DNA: TGTGCCAGCAGCTTAGGACTAGCGGGGGCCGCCGCCTACAATGAGCAGTTCTTC

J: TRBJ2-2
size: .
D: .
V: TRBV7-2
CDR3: CASSPPYTGELFF
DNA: TGTGCCAGCAGCCCTCCCTACACCGGGGAGCTGTTTTTT

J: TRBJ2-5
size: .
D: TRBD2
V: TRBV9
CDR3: CASSVGIAGLQETQYF
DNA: TGTGCCAGCAGCGTAGGTATAGCGGGACTCCAAGAGACCCAGTACTTC

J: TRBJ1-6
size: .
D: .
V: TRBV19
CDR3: CASRSSPDGQLSPLHF
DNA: TGTGCCAGTAGGAGCTCTCCCGACGGACAGCTCTCACCCCTCCACTTT

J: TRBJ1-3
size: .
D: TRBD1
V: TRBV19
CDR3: CASRDRDRNTIYF
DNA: TGTGCCAGTAGGGACAGGGACCGAAACACCATATATTTT

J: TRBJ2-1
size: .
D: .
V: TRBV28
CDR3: CASSSRFGSSYNEQFF
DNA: TGTGCCAGCAGCTCGCGATTCGGGAGCTCCTACAATGAGCAGTTCTTC

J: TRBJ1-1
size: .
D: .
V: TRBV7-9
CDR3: CASSLEGALTEAFF
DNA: TGTGCCAGCAGCTTAGAAGGGGCCCTCACTGAAGCTTTCTTT